This T cell receptor (beta chain) was sequenced in a study of T-cell memory formation after mild COVID-19. MiXCR, applied by TCRdb to the 5' RACE reads, yields one record per CDR3 protein. The data contain about 320,000 distinct CDR3 sequences, around an eighth of them seen just once; the ten biggest clones take up roughly a fifth. With 4 bases removed from V and 7 bases from J, the gap between germline ends came to 19 bases. Germline V gene sequence: CDR1 MGHDK, CDR2 SYGVNS. This CDR3 has 15 residues. The receptor comes from a man younger than 35 who had mild COVID-19 (a few samples of this study predate the infection). Cell type and time point are not known. The source material was PBMCs or a T cell subset sorted from them (not recorded which). This sequence joins TRBV25-1 and TRBJ1-2, with a weak D call TRBD1 (5 bases). In nucleotides, the CDR3 is TGTGCCAGCAGTGGGTTAGACAGCCCGCGGGTTGGCTACACCTTC. It yields the protein CASSGLDSPRVGYTF.